A selection of T cell receptor beta chains follows, all from one sample in a study of blood T cell repertoires in COVID-19. TCRdb keeps only in-frame clones here, not all; method: immunoSEQ multiplex PCR. The table lists under 300,000 clones, 83% of them singletons. Specimen: peripheral blood. These receptors all come from a man older than 75 with acute or convalescent COVID-19. Both conserved end residues are part of each CDR3. A D gene is named only where the DNA matches it firmly. A row's size may be missing; if present it is once, few, many or a size class.

clone_size d_call j_call v_call cdr3_aa cdr3_nt
few - TRBJ2-7 TRBV3-1/TRBV3-2 CASRAGTTYGEQYF TGTGCCAGCAGAGCCGGGACAACGTACGGCGAGCAGTACTTC
few TRBD1 TRBJ1-2 TRBV28 CASSPGQNYGYTF TGTGCCAGCAGCCCGGGACAGAACTATGGCTACACCTTC
- TRBD1 TRBJ2-2 TRBV5-1 CASSTGQTVTGELFF TGCGCCAGCAGTACGGGACAGACGGTCACCGGGGAGCTGTTTTTT
- - TRBJ2-2 TRBV2 CASRASATGELFF TGTGCCAGCAGAGCTAGCGCAACCGGGGAGCTGTTTTTT
- - TRBJ1-6 TRBV3-1/TRBV3-2 CASSPRGNSPLHF TGTGCCAGCAGCCCCCGCGGAAATTCACCCCTCCACTTT
few TRBD1 TRBJ1-5 TRBV5-3 CARSLGGQASNQPQHF TGTGCCAGAAGCTTAGGAGGACAGGCGTCCAATCAGCCCCAGCATTTT
- TRBD1 TRBJ1-5 TRBV18 CASSPGTGGIQPQHF TGTGCCAGCTCACCAGGGACAGGGGGCATTCAGCCCCAGCATTTT
- - TRBJ2-2 TRBV9 CASSVVDLNTGELFF TGTGCCAGCAGCGTAGTTGACTTGAACACCGGGGAGCTGTTTTTT
- - TRBJ1-2 TRBV11-2 CASGRGYGYTF TGTGCCAGCGGCAGGGGCTATGGCTACACCTTC
- - TRBJ2-7 TRBV3-1/TRBV3-2 CASSQGRGPGITYEQYF TGTGCCAGCAGCCAAGGCCGGGGTCCGGGTATCACCTACGAGCAGTACTTC
once - TRBJ2-7 TRBV18 CASSRVEGYEQYF TGTGCCAGCTCACGGGTCGAGGGCTACGAGCAGTACTTC
once - TRBJ1-4 TRBV7-8 CASSRGSPNEKLFF TGTGCCAGCAGCCGAGGGAGCCCTAATGAAAAACTGTTTTTT
few - TRBJ2-2 TRBV5-1 CASSLIQAVGTGELFF TGCGCCAGCAGCTTGATACAGGCCGTGGGCACCGGGGAGCTGTTTTTT
- - TRBJ1-1 TRBV7-9 CASSLVGTTGEREF TGTGCCAGCAGCTTAGTGGGGACAACGGGCGAGCGAGAATTT
- TRBD1 TRBJ2-1 TRBV7-2 CASSLAGTGVDEQFF TGTGCCAGCAGCTTAGCGGGGACAGGGGTGGATGAGCAGTTCTTC
- TRBD1 TRBJ1-1 TRBV18 CASSPDRGNTEAFF TGTGCCAGCTCACCGGACAGGGGTAACACTGAAGCTTTCTTT
- - TRBJ2-3 TRBV27 CASTRLGTIDTQYF TGTGCCAGCACTCGACTAGGAACAATAGATACGCAGTATTTT
- - TRBJ1-2 TRBV5-1 CASSFDNSYGYTF TGCGCCAGCAGTTTTGACAACTCCTATGGCTACACCTTC
- TRBD2 TRBJ2-7 TRBV7-9 CASSDSGRFPYEQYF TGTGCCAGCAGCGATAGCGGGAGGTTTCCCTACGAGCAGTACTTC
- - TRBJ2-7 TRBV6-4 CASSERSSYEQYF TGTGCCAGCAGTGAGAGAAGCTCCTACGAGCAGTACTTC
- - TRBJ2-5 TRBV30 CAWTANLWTAETQYF TGTGCCTGGACTGCAAATCTTTGGACAGCAGAGACCCAGTACTTC
- TRBD2 TRBJ2-1 TRBV10-3 CAIREGGSEQFF TGTGCCATCAGGGAGGGAGGGAGTGAGCAGTTCTTC
- - TRBJ1-5 TRBV28 CASSLFYSNQPQHF TGTGCCAGCAGTTTATTCTATAGCAATCAGCCCCAGCATTTT
- TRBD2 TRBJ2-3 TRBV9 CASSGRLAGDVDTQYF TGTGCCAGCAGCGGTAGACTAGCGGGGGACGTAGATACGCAGTATTTT
few TRBD1 TRBJ1-1 TRBV5-8 CASSSTGVSTEAFF TGTGCCAGCAGCTCGACAGGGGTCTCCACTGAAGCTTTCTTT
- - TRBJ2-7 TRBV2 CASKIGGLATYEQYF TGTGCCAGCAAGATCGGGGGGCTAGCGACTTACGAGCAGTACTTC
- - TRBJ2-1 TRBV2 CASSEEWGGGNEQFF TGTGCCAGCAGTGAGGAGTGGGGAGGGGGTAATGAGCAGTTCTTC
once TRBD2 TRBJ2-2 TRBV6-2/TRBV6-3 CAGSSGRGLSGELFF TGTGCCGGCAGTAGCGGGAGGGGTTTGTCCGGGGAGCTGTTTTTT
- TRBD1 TRBJ1-2 TRBV5-1 CASSFTGGTEYGYTF TGCGCCAGCAGCTTCACAGGGGGCACTGAATATGGCTACACCTTC
- TRBD1 TRBJ2-3 TRBV5-1 CASSGQGSGTDTQYF TGCGCCAGCAGCGGACAGGGCTCTGGCACAGATACGCAGTATTTT
- TRBD2 TRBJ2-1 TRBV4-1 CASSQSSLLAGEDEQFF TGCGCCAGCAGCCAATCGTCCTTACTAGCGGGGGAGGATGAGCAGTTCTTC
few - TRBJ2-7 TRBV7-9 CASSSGLYEQYF TGTGCCAGCAGCTCAGGGCTCTACGAGCAGTACTTC
few TRBD2 TRBJ2-2 TRBV2 CASSDPAGGPRTGELFF TGTGCCAGCAGTGACCCTGCGGGAGGGCCCCGCACCGGGGAGCTGTTTTTT
- - TRBJ2-3 TRBV5-5 CASSPSQGDTQYF TGTGCCAGCAGCCCCTCACAGGGAGATACGCAGTATTTT
- - TRBJ1-2 TRBV3-1/TRBV3-2 CASSQGEKGRNTF TGTGCCAGCAGCCAAGGGGAGAAGGGTCGGAACACCTTC
- TRBD1 TRBJ1-1 TRBV3-1/TRBV3-2 CASMDRGLNTEAFF TGTGCCAGCATGGACAGGGGGCTAAACACTGAAGCTTTCTTT
- TRBD2 TRBJ2-7 TRBV7-9 CASSSDTSGRSYEQYF TGTGCCAGCAGCTCAGATACTAGCGGGCGCTCCTACGAGCAGTACTTC
- - TRBJ2-5 TRBV3-1/TRBV3-2 CASSQVSETQYF TGTGCCAGCAGCCAAGTATCAGAGACCCAGTACTTC
- TRBD1 TRBJ2-1 TRBV3-1/TRBV3-2 CASSQGTGPYNEQFF TGTGCCAGCAGCCAAGGGACAGGGCCCTACAATGAGCAGTTCTTC
- - TRBJ2-5 TRBV3-1/TRBV3-2 CASSLREQETQYF TGTGCCAGCAGCCTCCGGGAGCAAGAGACCCAGTACTTC
- TRBD1 TRBJ2-7 TRBV5-4 CASSLPGTASYEQYF TGTGCCAGCAGCTTACCCGGGACAGCCTCCTACGAGCAGTACTTC
- TRBD2 TRBJ2-7 TRBV5-4 CASSFGSGRATRYEQYF TGTGCCAGCAGCTTTGGTAGCGGGAGGGCCACTCGATACGAGCAGTACTTC
- TRBD1 TRBJ1-2 TRBV28 CASSVPGQGLRANYGYTF TGTGCCAGCAGTGTACCGGGACAGGGTTTACGAGCTAACTATGGCTACACCTTC
- - TRBJ2-1 TRBV11-2 CASSYSPPYNEQFF TGTGCCAGCAGCTACTCGCCCCCCTACAATGAGCAGTTCTTC
- TRBD1 TRBJ1-1 TRBV9 CASSPRQGMNTEAFF TGTGCCAGCAGCCCGCGACAGGGGATGAACACTGAAGCTTTCTTT